This T cell receptor beta chain stems from a study of immune evolution from preneoplasia to lung adenocarcinoma. General observations from the study: Clonality was highest in normal lung, lower in later-stage lesions apparently. Top clone frequencies peaked in normal lung, apparently declining through invasive adenocarcinoma.

The method was immunoSEQ multiplex PCR; TCRdb's version includes in-frame clones alone and lacks a portion of them. The sample lists over 2,000 clones, around three quarters occurring once. To note about this clone: Its target is unknown.

The CDR3 has 11 residues. V lost 2 bases, J lost 11 bases, and 7 bases lay in between. Germline V gives CDR1 MNHNY, CDR2 SVGAGI (reference sequence). The chain carries TRBV6-6 and TRBJ2-1; unclear D gene. The sequencing sample was made of FFPE normal lung tissue adjacent to the tumor. This clonotype originated in a person in their 60s with lung adenocarcinoma. CDR3 DNA: TGTGCCAGCAGTTACGGAAATAAGCAGTTCTTC. This codes for CASSYGNKQFF.